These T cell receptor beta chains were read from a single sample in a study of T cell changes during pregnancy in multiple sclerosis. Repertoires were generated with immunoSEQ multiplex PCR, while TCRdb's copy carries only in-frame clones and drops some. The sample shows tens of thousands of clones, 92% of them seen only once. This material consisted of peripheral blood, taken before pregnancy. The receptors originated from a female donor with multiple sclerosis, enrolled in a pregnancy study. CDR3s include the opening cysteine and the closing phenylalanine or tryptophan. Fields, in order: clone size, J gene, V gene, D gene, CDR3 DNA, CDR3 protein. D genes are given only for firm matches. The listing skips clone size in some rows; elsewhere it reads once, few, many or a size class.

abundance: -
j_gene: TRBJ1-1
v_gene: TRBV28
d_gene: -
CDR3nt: TGTGCCAGCAGGGCGACCCCCGGGAGAGCTTTCTTT
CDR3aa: CASRATPGRAFF

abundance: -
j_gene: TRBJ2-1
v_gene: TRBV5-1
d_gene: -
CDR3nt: TGCGCCAGCAGCTTGTTAGCGCTCTCTTGGGGCTCCTACAATGAGCAGTTCTTC
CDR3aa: CASSLLALSWGSYNEQFF

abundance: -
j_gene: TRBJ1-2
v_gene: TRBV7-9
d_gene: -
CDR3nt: TGTGCCAGCAGCTCCATGATGGGGGGAGGTGCTAACTATGGCTACACCTTC
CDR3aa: CASSSMMGGGANYGYTF

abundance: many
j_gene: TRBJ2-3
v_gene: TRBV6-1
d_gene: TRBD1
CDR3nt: TGTGCCAGCAGTGAGGGACAGGGGGCAGATACGCAGTATTTT
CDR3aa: CASSEGQGADTQYF

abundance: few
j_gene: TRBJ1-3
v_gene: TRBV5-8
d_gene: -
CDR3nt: TGTGCCAGCAGCCCAGGGACCGCGGGAGGAAACACCATATATTTT
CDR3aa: CASSPGTAGGNTIYF

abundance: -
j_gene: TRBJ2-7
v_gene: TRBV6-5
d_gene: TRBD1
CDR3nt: TGTGCCAGCAGTTCCCTCCCGGGACAGGGCTCTCAAGAGCAGTACTTC
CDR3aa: CASSSLPGQGSQEQYF

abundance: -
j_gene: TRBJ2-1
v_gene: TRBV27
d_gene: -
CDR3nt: TGTGCCAGCAGTGTCTCGGGACTGGGCAATGAGCAGTTCTTC
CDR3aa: CASSVSGLGNEQFF

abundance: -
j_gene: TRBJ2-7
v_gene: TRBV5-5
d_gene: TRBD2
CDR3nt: TGTGCCAGCAGCCGGGAGGGGCAGGGCTCCTACGAGCAGTACTTC
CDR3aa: CASSREGQGSYEQYF

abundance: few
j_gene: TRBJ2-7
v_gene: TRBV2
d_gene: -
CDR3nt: TGTGCCAGCACCAAGAGTGACTACGAGCAGTACTTC
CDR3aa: CASTKSDYEQYF

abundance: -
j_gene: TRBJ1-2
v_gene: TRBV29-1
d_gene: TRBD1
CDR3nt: TGCAGCGTTGCCGGGACAGTCCCGCTAAATTCTAACTATGGCTACACCTTC
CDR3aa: CSVAGTVPLNSNYGYTF

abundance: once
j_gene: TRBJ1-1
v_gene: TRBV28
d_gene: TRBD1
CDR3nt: TGTGCCAGCAGTTTCTTTGGGATGACAGGGGAGAACACTGAAGCTTTCTTT
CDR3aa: CASSFFGMTGENTEAFF

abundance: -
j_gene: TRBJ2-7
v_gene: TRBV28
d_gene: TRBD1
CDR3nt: TGTGCCAGCAGTTTTCGGACAGGGGCGGACTACGAGCAGTACTTC
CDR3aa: CASSFRTGADYEQYF

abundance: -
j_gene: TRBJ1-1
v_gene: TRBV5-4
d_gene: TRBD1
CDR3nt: TGTGCCAGCAGCTTGATGGGACAGGGTAGGAACACTGAAGCTTTCTTT
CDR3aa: CASSLMGQGRNTEAFF